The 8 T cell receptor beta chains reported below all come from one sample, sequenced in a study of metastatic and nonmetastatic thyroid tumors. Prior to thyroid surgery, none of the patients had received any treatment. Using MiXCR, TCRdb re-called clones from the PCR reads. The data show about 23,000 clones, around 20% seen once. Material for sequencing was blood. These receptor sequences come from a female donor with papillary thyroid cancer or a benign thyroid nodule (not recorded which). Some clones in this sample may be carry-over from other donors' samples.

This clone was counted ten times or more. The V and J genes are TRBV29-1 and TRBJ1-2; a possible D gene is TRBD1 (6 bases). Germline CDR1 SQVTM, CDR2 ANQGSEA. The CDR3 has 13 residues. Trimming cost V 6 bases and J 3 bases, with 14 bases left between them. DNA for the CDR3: TGCAGCGTCCGGACAGAGATTGACTATGGCTACACCTTC. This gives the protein CSVRTEIDYGYTF.

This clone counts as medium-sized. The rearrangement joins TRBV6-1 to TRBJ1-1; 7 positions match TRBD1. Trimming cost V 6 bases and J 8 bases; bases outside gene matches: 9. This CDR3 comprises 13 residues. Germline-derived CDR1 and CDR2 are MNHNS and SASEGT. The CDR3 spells CASRPFGQEEAFF. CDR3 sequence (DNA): TGTGCCAGCAGGCCTTTCGGACAGGAGGAAGCTTTCTTT.

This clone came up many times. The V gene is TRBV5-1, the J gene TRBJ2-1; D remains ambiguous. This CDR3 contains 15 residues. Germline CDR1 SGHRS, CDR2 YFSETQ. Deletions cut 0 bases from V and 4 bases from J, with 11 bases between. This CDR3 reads CASSLAGFAYNEQFF. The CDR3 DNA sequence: TGCGCCAGCAGCTTGGCCGGGTTCGCTTACAATGAGCAGTTCTTC.

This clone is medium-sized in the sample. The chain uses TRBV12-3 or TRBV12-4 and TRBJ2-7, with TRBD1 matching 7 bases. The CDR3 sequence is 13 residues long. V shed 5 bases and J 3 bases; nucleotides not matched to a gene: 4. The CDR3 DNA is TGTGCCAGCAGTCACAGGGGTGGCTACGAGCAGTACTTC. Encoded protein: CASSHRGGYEQYF.

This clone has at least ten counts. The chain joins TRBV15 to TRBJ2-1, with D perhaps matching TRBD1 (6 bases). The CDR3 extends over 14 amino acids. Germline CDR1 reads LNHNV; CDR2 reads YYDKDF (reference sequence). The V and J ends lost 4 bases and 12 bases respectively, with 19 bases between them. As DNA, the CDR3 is TGTGCCACCAGCACAGGGGACGAAACCGGACCGCAGTTCTTC. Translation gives CATSTGDETGPQFF.

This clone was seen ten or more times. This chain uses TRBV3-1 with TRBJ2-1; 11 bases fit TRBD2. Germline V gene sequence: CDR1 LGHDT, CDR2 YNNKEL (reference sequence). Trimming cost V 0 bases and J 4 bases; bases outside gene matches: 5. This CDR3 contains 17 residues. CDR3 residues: CASSQDSTSGGYNEQFF. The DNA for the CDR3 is TGTGCCAGCAGCCAAGATTCTACTAGCGGGGGTTACAATGAGCAGTTCTTC.

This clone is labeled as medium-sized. CDR3 nucleotide sequence: TGCGCCAGCAGTTTCGGCGGTAACTACGAGCAGTACTTC. Translation: CASSFGGNYEQYF. The genes are TRBV10-1 and TRBJ2-7; D call uncertain. The CDR3 length is 13 residues. V shed 5 bases and J shed 3 bases, with 11 bases lying between them. Germline V gives CDR1 WNHNN, CDR2 SYGVQD (reference sequence).

CDR3: CASSLLYEQYF. CDR3 DNA: TGTGCCAGCAGCCTCCTTTACGAGCAGTACTTC. The chain uses TRBV11-2 and TRBJ2-7; D call uncertain. Trimming stripped 5 bases from V and 4 bases from J, with 6 bases between. Germline CDR1 SGHAT, CDR2 FQNNGV. The CDR3 is made up of 11 amino acids.